The clone carrying this TCR beta chain was counted a few times. One entry per CDR3 protein, called by TCRdb with MiXCR from the RT-PCR reads. The data hold some 31,000 distinct CDR3 sequences, with 37% observed a single time. The data are from a study of patients and donors after allogeneic stem cell transplantation. This CDR3 contains 8 residues. The germline gives CDR1 DFQATT, CDR2 SNEGSKA (reference sequence). The sample taken for sequencing was blood, either unsorted or a sorted T cell fraction (not recorded which). V is TRBV20-1 and J is TRBJ1-2; D may be TRBD1 (5 bases). The source is a human donor who was either an allogeneic HSCT recipient or a stem cell or donor lymphocyte infusion donor (not recorded which). It is not recorded whose cells these are; they may come from a transplant donor. CDR3 bases: TGCGGGGCCATCGGCTACACCTTC. Translated: CGAIGYTF.